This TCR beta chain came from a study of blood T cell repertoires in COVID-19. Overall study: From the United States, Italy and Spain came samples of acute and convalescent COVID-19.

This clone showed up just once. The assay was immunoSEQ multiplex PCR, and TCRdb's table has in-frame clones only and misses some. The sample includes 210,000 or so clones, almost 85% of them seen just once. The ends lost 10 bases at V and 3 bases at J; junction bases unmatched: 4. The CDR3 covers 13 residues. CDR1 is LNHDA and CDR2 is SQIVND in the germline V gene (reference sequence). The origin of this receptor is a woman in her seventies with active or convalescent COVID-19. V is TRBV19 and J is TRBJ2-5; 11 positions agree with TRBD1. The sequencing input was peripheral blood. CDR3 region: CATRDRGKETQYF. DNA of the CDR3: TGTGCCACCAGGGACAGGGGGAAAGAGACCCAGTACTTC.